This T cell receptor (beta chain) is drawn from a study of T-cell memory formation after mild COVID-19. The germline V gene encodes CDR1 SEHNR and CDR2 FQNEAQ (reference sequence). The CDR3 covers 14 residues. Trimming at V came to 4 bases and at J to 8 bases, leaving 5 bases not matched to a gene. A few counts support this clonotype. Its antigen is not identified. It was 5'RACE with constant-segment primers that produced the TCR alpha and TCR beta cDNA libraries, which carried sample barcodes and UMIs. TCRdb processed the 5' RACE reads anew with MiXCR; each CDR3 protein has one entry. The sample has about 250,000 distinct CDR3 sequences, less than 20% seen once. General observations from the study: Cross-reactive memory seemingly joined, as some responding clones were found in pre-infection memory.

Material for sequencing was PBMCs or a T cell subset sorted from them (not recorded which). The chain uses TRBV7-9 and TRBJ1-2; 12 bases align to TRBD1. The sequence was collected from a man younger than 35 who had mild COVID-19 (a few samples of this study predate the infection). Cell type and time point are not known. The CDR3 bases are TGTGCCAGCAGCTCGGGACAGGGGGCGGTAGGCTACACCTTC. It codes for CASSSGQGAVGYTF.